This TCR beta chain originates from a study of blood T cell repertoires in COVID-19. Overall study context: Italy, Spain and the United States were the sources of the convalescent and acute COVID-19 samples.

Using immunoSEQ multiplex PCR, the repertoire was profiled, and TCRdb retains in-frame clones only, with some absent. The data contain 410,000 or so clones, 70% to 90% of them singletons. This sequence originates from a woman under 40 with active or convalescent COVID-19. Sequencing input: peripheral blood.

The CDR3 sequence: CASSFSLNTEAFF. The CDR3 DNA sequence: TGTGCCAGCAGCTTTTCCTTGAACACTGAAGCTTTCTTT. The chain joins TRBV11-2 to TRBJ1-1; D uncertain. This CDR3 region has 13 residues. Germline CDR1 is SGHAT and CDR2 is FQNNGV. Trimming stripped 3 bases from V and 0 bases from J, with 5 bases between. The whole variable domain, filled in from reference TRBV11-2 and TRBJ1-1, reads EAGVAQSPRYKIIEKRQSVAFWCNPISGHATLYWYQQILGQGPKLLIQFQNNGVVDDSQLPKDRFSAERLKGVDSTLKIQPAKLEDSAVYLCASSFSLNTEAFFGQGTRLTVV.